This TCR beta chain is drawn from a study of control samples from healthy donors and cancer patients. Data came from immunoSEQ multiplex PCR; TCRdb stores just in-frame clones and leaves some out. This sample has 35,000 to 45,000 clones; 75% to 95% occur once, and the top ten carry 22%. Germline CDR1 LNHDA, CDR2 SQIVND (reference sequence). The CDR3 covers 11 residues. Trimming took off 6 bases at V and 7 bases at J, with 9 bases between the two ends. The receptor was isolated from a woman in her thirties or forties with head and neck cancer. This rearrangement joins TRBV19 to TRBJ1-1; D gene uncertain. The sample was PBMCs. CDR3 in amino acids: CASSLESEAFF. In DNA form, the CDR3 reads TGTGCCAGTAGCCTTGAGAGTGAAGCTTTCTTT.